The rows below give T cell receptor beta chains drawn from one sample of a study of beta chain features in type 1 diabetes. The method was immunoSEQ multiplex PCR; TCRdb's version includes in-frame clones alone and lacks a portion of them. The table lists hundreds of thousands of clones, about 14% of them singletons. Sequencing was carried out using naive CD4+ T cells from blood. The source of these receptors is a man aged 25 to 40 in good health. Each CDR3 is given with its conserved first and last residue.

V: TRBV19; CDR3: CASSITGTSGVRDTQYF
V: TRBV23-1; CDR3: CASSQRLNSGANVLTF
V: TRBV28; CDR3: CASSVATGGGQPQHF
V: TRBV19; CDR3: CASSSPGGNREQYF
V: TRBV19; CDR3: CASSNGMVGEQYF
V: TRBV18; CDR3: CASSPPTANTEAFF
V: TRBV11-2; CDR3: CASREKLFF
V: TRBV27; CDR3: CASSLWGRAYEQYF
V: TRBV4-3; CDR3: CASSQDGLNTGELFF
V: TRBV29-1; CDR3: CSVTGTGNYGYTF
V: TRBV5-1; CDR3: CASSPGKNTGELFF
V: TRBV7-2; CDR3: CASSLDNEQFF
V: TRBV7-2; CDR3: CASSLAGLGSTDTQYF
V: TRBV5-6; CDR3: CASSLDGRNTGELFF
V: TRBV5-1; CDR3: CASRPLLGTAYEQYF
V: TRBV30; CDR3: CACQSLAGLTDTQYF
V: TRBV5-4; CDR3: CASSPRDRVNEQFF
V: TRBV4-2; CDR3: CASSQDRLASNEQFF
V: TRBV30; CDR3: CASDRGFYGYTF
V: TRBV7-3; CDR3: CASSRSANSGNTIYF
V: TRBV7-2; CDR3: CASSLGPRGRGSYNEQFF
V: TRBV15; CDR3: CATSRDRQPNYGYTF
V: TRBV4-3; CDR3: CASSQDNFGGSAEAFF
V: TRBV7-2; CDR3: CASGLSGGIYNEQFF
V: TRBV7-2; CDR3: CASSRGPLREETQYF
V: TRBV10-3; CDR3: CAIQSGPDTQYF
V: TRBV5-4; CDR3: CASSLAGQTNYEQYF
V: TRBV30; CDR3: CAWSVAGSSPGELFF
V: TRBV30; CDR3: CAWSPESSTQYF
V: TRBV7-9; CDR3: CASTLLLGRHNEQFF
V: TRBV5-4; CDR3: CASAGKRTDTQYF
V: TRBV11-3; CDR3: CASSLDAGPQETQYF
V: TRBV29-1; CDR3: CSVDYDRADTQYF
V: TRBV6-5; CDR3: CASSTTYNEQFF
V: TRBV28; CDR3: CASSLGTGLWEQYF
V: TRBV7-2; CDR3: CASRKTAGLAGRDTQYF
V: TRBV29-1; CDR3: CSAVTGGQAEIYGYTF
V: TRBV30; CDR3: CAWRLAGGPVETQYF
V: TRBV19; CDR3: CASDPGQGSPLHF
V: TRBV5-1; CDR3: CASSLADRQGPVEQFF
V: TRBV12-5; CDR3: CASGPQGRQTQYF
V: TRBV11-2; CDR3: CASSLASYEQFF
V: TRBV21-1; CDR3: CASSNEAGPTYEQYF
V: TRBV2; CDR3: CASSEEIVSGSLHF
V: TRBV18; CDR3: CASSPLAGSLQETQYF
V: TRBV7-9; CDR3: CASSSRGLDGRFNEQFF
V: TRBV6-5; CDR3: CASRTGRNYGYTF
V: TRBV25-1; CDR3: CASSESGRGPNGYTF
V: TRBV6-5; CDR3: CASTMGRVTGELFF